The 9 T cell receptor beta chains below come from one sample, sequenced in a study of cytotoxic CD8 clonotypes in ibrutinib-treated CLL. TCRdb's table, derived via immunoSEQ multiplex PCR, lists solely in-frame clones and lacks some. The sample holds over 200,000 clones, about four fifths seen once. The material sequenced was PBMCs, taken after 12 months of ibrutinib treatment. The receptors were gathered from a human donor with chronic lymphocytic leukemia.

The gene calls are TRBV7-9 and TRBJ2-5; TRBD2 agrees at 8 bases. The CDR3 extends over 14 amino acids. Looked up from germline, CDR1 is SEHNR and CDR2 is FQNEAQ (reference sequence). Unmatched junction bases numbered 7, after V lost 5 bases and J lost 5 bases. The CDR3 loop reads CASSATSGGETQYF. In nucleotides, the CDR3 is TGTGCCAGCAGCGCCACTAGCGGAGGGGAGACCCAGTACTTC.

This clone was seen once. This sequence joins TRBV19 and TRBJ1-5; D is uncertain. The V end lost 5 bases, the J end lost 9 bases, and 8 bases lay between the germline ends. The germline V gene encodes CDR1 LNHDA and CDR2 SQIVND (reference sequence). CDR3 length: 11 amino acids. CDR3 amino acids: CASSLQGPQHF. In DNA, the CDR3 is TGTGCCAGTAGTCTCCAAGGGCCCCAGCATTTT.

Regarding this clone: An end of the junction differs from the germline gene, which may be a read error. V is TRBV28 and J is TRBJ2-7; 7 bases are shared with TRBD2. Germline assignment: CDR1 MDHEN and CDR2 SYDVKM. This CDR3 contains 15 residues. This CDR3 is CASSLLIAGSYEQYF. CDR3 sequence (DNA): TGTGCCAGCAGTTTATTAATAGCGGGCAGCTACGAGCAATACTTC.

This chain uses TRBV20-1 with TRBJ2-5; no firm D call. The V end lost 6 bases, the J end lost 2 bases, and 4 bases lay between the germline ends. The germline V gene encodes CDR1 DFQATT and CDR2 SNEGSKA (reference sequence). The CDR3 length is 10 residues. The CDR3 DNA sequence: TGCAGTGCCAAACAAGAGACCCAGTACTTC. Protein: CSAKQETQYF.

The CDR3 DNA reads TGCGCCAGCAGCCTTCCGGGGAGGCGGACAGGGGGAACTGAAGCTTTCTTT. Its protein is CASSLPGRRTGGTEAFF. This sequence joins TRBV4-1 and TRBJ1-1; 10 nucleotides agree with TRBD1. Trimming at V came to 4 bases and at J to 5 bases, leaving 13 bases not matched to a gene. This CDR3 region has 17 residues. CDR1 is MGHRA and CDR2 is YSYEKL in the germline V gene.

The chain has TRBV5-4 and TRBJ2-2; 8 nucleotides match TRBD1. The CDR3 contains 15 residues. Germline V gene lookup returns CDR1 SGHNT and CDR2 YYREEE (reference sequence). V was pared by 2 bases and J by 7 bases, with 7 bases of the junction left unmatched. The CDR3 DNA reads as TGTGCCAGCAGCTTTCGGGCAGGGGGCATCGGGGAGCTGTTTTTT. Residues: CASSFRAGGIGELFF.

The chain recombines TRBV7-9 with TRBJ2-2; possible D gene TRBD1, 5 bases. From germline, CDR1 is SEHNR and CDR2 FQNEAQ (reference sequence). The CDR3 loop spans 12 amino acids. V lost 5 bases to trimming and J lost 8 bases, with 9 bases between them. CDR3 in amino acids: CASSLYRGELFF. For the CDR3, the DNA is TGTGCCAGCAGCCTCTACAGGGGGGAGCTGTTTTTT. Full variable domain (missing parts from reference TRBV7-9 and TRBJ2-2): DTGVSQNPRHKITKRGQNVTFRCDPISEHNRLYWYRQTLGQGPEFLTYFQNEAQLEKSRLLSDRFSAERPKGSFSTLEIQRTEQGDSAMYLCASSLYRGELFFGEGSRLTVL.

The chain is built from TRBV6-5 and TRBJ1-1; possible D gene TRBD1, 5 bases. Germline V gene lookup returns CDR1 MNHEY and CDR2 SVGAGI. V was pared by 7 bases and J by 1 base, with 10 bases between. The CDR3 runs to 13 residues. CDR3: CASTWGGNTEAFF. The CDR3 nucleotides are TGTGCCAGCACTTGGGGGGGGAACACTGAAGCTTTCTTT.

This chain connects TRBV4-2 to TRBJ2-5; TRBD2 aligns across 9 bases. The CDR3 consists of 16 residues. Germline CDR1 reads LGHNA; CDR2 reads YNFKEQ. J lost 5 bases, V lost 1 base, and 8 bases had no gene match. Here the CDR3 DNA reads TGTGCCAGCAGCCAAGGGGAGAGCGGGAGGAGGGAGACCCAGTACTTC. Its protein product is CASSQGESGRRETQYF.